These T cell receptor beta chains were read from a single sample in a study of shared clonotypes between healthy human individuals. TCRdb's table, derived via immunoSEQ multiplex PCR, lists solely in-frame clones and lacks some. Altogether approximately 980,000 clones are present, 76% being singletons, with the ten largest covering around 1.4%. The sample was memory CD4+ T cells sorted from blood. The receptor set was obtained from a man younger than 35 in good health. Both conserved end residues are part of each CDR3. The order of the fields is clone size, J gene, V gene, D gene, CDR3 protein, CDR3 DNA. A D gene is named only where the DNA matches it firmly. Rows may omit the clone size; those that give it use once, few, many or a size class.

- TRBJ1-1 TRBV6-4 - CASRATENTEAFF TGTGCCAGCAGAGCCACAGAGAACACTGAAGCTTTCTTT
- TRBJ1-2 TRBV10-3 TRBD1 CAISPGGTGSNYGYTF TGTGCCATCAGCCCTGGGGGGACAGGGTCTAACTATGGCTACACCTTC
- TRBJ2-7 TRBV27 - CASSPPDEQYF TGTGCCAGCAGTCCGCCCGACGAGCAGTACTTC
- TRBJ2-3 TRBV4-2 - CASSLVPGPPDTQYF TGTGCCAGCAGCCTCGTCCCGGGGCCCCCAGATACGCAGTATTTT
few TRBJ2-7 TRBV20-1 - CSASVSHEQYF TGCAGTGCGTCCGTGTCCCACGAGCAGTACTTC
few TRBJ2-2 TRBV28 - CASRRPGGTGELFF TGTGCCAGCAGACGTCCCGGGGGCACCGGGGAGCTGTTTTTT
- TRBJ2-6 TRBV27 - CASSPRVLYSGANVLTF TGTGCCAGCAGCCCTCGGGTCCTCTACTCTGGGGCCAACGTCCTGACTTTC
- TRBJ2-1 TRBV11-3 - CASSMDNSYNEQFF TGTGCCAGCAGTATGGACAACTCCTACAATGAGCAGTTCTTC
- TRBJ2-5 TRBV30 - CAWSVGGTFQETQYF TGTGCCTGGAGTGTTGGGGGAACCTTCCAAGAGACCCAGTACTTC
- TRBJ1-4 TRBV15 - CATSISDSTNEKLFF TGTGCCACCAGCATATCGGACAGTACTAATGAAAAACTGTTTTTT
- TRBJ2-3 TRBV5-8 - CASRRPGAGTDTQYF TGTGCCAGCAGGCGACCGGGCGCCGGAACAGATACGCAGTATTTT
once TRBJ2-1 TRBV2 - CASIEVGNEQFF TGTGCCAGCATAGAGGTCGGCAATGAGCAGTTCTTC
- TRBJ2-2 TRBV7-3 TRBD1 CASSPGTGNTGELFF TGTGCCAGCAGCCCCGGGACAGGGAACACCGGGGAGCTGTTTTTT
- TRBJ1-2 TRBV4-3 - CASSQDLSLRGYTF TGCGCCAGCAGCCAAGACCTTTCACTGAGGGGCTACACCTTC
- TRBJ1-1 TRBV6-5 - CASSSPRGGTEAFF TGTGCCAGCAGTTCCCCGAGGGGGGGAACTGAAGCTTTCTTT
- TRBJ2-2 TRBV7-2 TRBD1 CASSLTGDNTRELFF TGTGCCAGCAGCTTGACAGGGGATAACACCAGGGAGCTGTTTTTT
many TRBJ1-5 TRBV15 - CATSRASTGLNQPQHF TGTGCCACCAGCAGGGCCTCGACAGGACTCAATCAGCCCCAGCATTTT
- TRBJ2-2 TRBV12-5 - CASGPPRPGANTGELFF TGTGCTAGTGGTCCCCCCCGACCAGGGGCGAACACCGGGGAGCTGTTTTTT
- TRBJ1-4 TRBV4-1 - CASSQYAGPGEKLFF TGCGCCAGCAGCCAATACGCCGGGCCGGGAGAAAAACTGTTTTTT
- TRBJ2-7 TRBV14 TRBD2 CASSPLGLAGVDEQYF TGTGCCAGCAGCCCCCTGGGGCTAGCGGGAGTCGACGAGCAGTACTTC
- TRBJ1-1 TRBV6-5 - CASSPQGLEAFF TGTGCCAGCAGTCCACAGGGACTAGAAGCTTTCTTT
- TRBJ2-7 TRBV5-1 TRBD2 CASSFGGGGSYEQYF TGCGCCAGCAGCTTTGGTGGCGGGGGTTCCTACGAGCAGTACTTC
- TRBJ2-3 TRBV11-3 TRBD1 CASSLGQGADTQYF TGTGCCAGCAGCCTGGGACAGGGCGCAGATACGCAGTATTTT
- TRBJ1-4 TRBV5-1 TRBD1 CASSLGQGGEKLFF TGCGCCAGCAGCTTGGGACAGGGAGGGGAAAAACTGTTTTTT
- TRBJ1-1 TRBV6-5 - CASSYSNTPNTEAFF TGTGCCAGCAGTTACTCGAATACACCGAACACTGAAGCTTTCTTT
- TRBJ1-5 TRBV19 TRBD1 CASSGGLSKPGQGIFRQPQHF TGTGCCAGTAGTGGGGGACTCTCTAAACCGGGACAGGGGATTTTTCGGCAGCCCCAGCATTTT
- TRBJ2-7 TRBV7-2 TRBD1 CASSLDRGLGYEQYF TGTGCCAGCAGCTTAGACAGGGGGCTTGGTTACGAGCAGTACTTC
few TRBJ1-4 TRBV25-1 - CASGENLGTGFNEKLFF TGTGCCAGCGGAGAAAATCTCGGGACTGGTTTTAATGAAAAACTGTTTTTT
- TRBJ2-2 TRBV5-6 - CASSLAGPVTGELFF TGTGCCAGCAGCTTGGCGGGCCCAGTCACCGGGGAGCTGTTTTTT
- TRBJ2-7 TRBV6-1 TRBD2 CASSESSGRVYEQYF TGTGCCAGCAGTGAGTCTAGCGGGAGGGTTTACGAGCAGTACTTC
- TRBJ1-1 TRBV14 - CASSPGLGNTEAFF TGTGCCAGCAGCCCAGGGTTAGGGAACACTGAAGCTTTCTTT
- TRBJ1-1 TRBV5-1 - CASSLTGSRTEAFF TGCGCCAGCAGCTTAACAGGTAGCCGCACTGAAGCTTTCTTT
- TRBJ2-1 TRBV27 - CASSRRSFSYNEQFF TGTGCCAGCAGTCGGCGTAGCTTTTCCTACAATGAGCAGTTCTTC
- TRBJ1-6 TRBV7-2 - CASSKQQGGGNSPLHF TGTGCCAGCAGCAAACAACAGGGAGGAGGGAATTCACCCCTCCACTTT
many TRBJ2-2 TRBV10-3 - CAISGAGTGGAGELFF TGTGCCATCAGTGGAGCTGGGACCGGCGGCGCCGGGGAGCTGTTTTTT
- TRBJ1-4 TRBV10-3 TRBD1 CAISDPGTVAEKLFF TGTGCCATCAGTGACCCCGGGACAGTAGCCGAAAAACTGTTTTTT
- TRBJ1-4 TRBV30 TRBD1 CAWRETGGGEKLFF TGTGCCTGGAGGGAGACAGGGGGCGGTGAAAAACTGTTTTTT
- TRBJ1-1 TRBV7-9 TRBD1 CASSFGGTVNTEAFF TGTGCCAGCAGCTTCGGTGGGACAGTAAACACTGAAGCTTTCTTT
- TRBJ1-4 TRBV5-1 TRBD1 CASSPQGPGEKLFF TGCGCCAGCAGCCCACAGGGGCCTGGTGAAAAACTGTTTTTT
- TRBJ2-5 TRBV30 TRBD2 CAWKTSGSETQYF TGTGCCTGGAAAACTAGCGGGAGTGAGACCCAGTACTTC
- TRBJ1-1 TRBV5-1 - CASSLGGGAPNTEAFF TGCGCCAGCAGCTTGGGTGGCGGGGCTCCAAACACTGAAGCTTTCTTT
- TRBJ1-5 TRBV5-6 - CASSLGRFNQPQHF TGTGCCAGCAGCTTAGGGCGGTTTAATCAGCCCCAGCATTTT
- TRBJ2-2 TRBV6-5 TRBD2 CASSPISGRAGELFF TGTGCCAGCAGCCCCATATCGGGGAGGGCCGGGGAGCTGTTTTTT
- TRBJ1-1 TRBV10-1 - CASIEAFF TGCGCCAGCATAGAAGCTTTCTTT
many TRBJ1-1 TRBV5-1 - CASSLERPGGTEAFF TGCGCCAGCAGCTTGGAACGCCCCGGGGGGACTGAAGCTTTCTTT
- TRBJ2-7 TRBV5-1 - CASSLEQASGWEQYF TGCGCCAGCAGCTTGGAGCAGGCGTCGGGATGGGAGCAGTACTTC
- TRBJ1-2 TRBV18 - CASSPTGAEGYTF TGTGCCAGCTCACCGACAGGCGCGGAAGGCTACACCTTC
- TRBJ2-7 TRBV23-1 - CASSRQRGFVPYEQYF TGCGCCAGCAGTCGCCAACGGGGGTTTGTGCCCTACGAGCAGTACTTC
- TRBJ1-2 TRBV7-8 - CASSLGTAYGYTF TGTGCCAGCAGCTTAGGCACGGCCTATGGCTACACCTTC
many TRBJ1-1 TRBV30 - CAWSPGRTEAFF TGTGCCTGGAGTCCAGGTCGGACTGAAGCTTTCTTT
many TRBJ1-2 TRBV6-5 - CASSYSEGYGYTF TGTGCCAGCAGTTACTCAGAGGGCTATGGCTACACCTTC